What follows describes a single T cell receptor (beta chain). This specimen comes from a study of blood T cell repertoires in COVID-19. Cohort assignment relied on participant-reported clinical history. Assay: immunoSEQ multiplex PCR; the TCRdb copy retains only in-frame clones and omits some. The sample consists of approximately 230,000 clones, about 89% of them appearing once. Sequencing was performed on PBMCs or T cells enriched from blood (not recorded which). This clonotype was sampled from a woman aged 30 to 39 who had recovered from COVID-19.

The CDR3 DNA sequence: TGTGCCAGCAGCCCCGGGACTAGCGGAAGCTCCTACAATGAGCAGTTCTTC. Translated: CASSPGTSGSSYNEQFF. V usage is TRBV7-3 and J usage is TRBJ2-1, with 11 bases fitting TRBD2. In germline, CDR1 is SGHTA, CDR2 FQGTGA. V lost 5 bases to trimming and J lost 0 bases; unmatched junction nucleotides: 6. The CDR3 has 17 residues.